Each of the 8 T cell receptor beta chains below was sequenced from the same sample in a study of T cells in Graves' hyperthyroidism and ophthalmopathy. Researchers amplified the TCR beta CDR3 regions from RNA transcripts. The study used the HTBI primer set for a first-round RT-PCR of the TCR CDR3. MiXCR, applied by TCRdb to the multiplex PCR reads, yields one record per CDR3 protein. The table has some 760,000 distinct CDR3 sequences, 12% to 15% seen once. Sequenced input: blood. The receptors here all came from a woman aged 18-29 years with Graves' hyperthyroidism.

This clonotype showed up just a few times. V usage is TRBV13 and J usage is TRBJ1-5; D may be TRBD1 (6 bases). The CDR3 length is 15 residues. Between the trimmed V and J ends, which lost 2 bases and 6 bases, there was a span of 14 bases. Germline loops: CDR1 PRHDT, CDR2 FYEKMQ (reference sequence). CDR3 protein: CASSLSRGISQPQHF. DNA for the CDR3: TGTGCCAGCAGCTTATCCAGGGGTATCAGTCAGCCCCAGCATTTT.

Ten or more counts support this clonotype. This chain links TRBV20-1 with TRBJ2-7; possibly TRBD1 or TRBD2 for D (6 bases each). Germline V gene sequence: CDR1 DFQATT, CDR2 SNEGSKA (reference sequence). V was pared by 3 bases and J by 3 bases, with 15 bases between. This CDR3 is 14 amino acids long. CDR3 nucleotides: TGCAGTGCTAGGGTAGGGGGGCCCTTCTACGAGCAGTACTTC. It encodes CSARVGGPFYEQYF.

The chain is built from TRBV7-9 and TRBJ2-3; 7 bases map to TRBD1. The CDR3 extends over 15 amino acids. Germline assignment: CDR1 SEHNR and CDR2 FQNEAQ (reference sequence). The J segment lost 6 bases and the V segment lost 5 bases, leaving 11 bases of the junction unmatched. CDR3 residues: CASSARQGIRDTQYF. In DNA, the CDR3 is TGTGCCAGCAGCGCAAGACAGGGCATAAGGGATACGCAGTATTTT. Complete variable domain (other parts from reference TRBV7-9 and TRBJ2-3): DTGVSQNPRHKITKRGQNVTFRCDPISEHNRLYWYRQTLGQGPEFLTYFQNEAQLEKSRLLSDRFSAERPKGSFSTLEIQRTEQGDSAMYLCASSARQGIRDTQYFGPGTRLTVL.

A word on this clonotype: Compared with germline, one end of the junction differs, possibly owing to a read error. This rearrangement joins TRBV5-4 to TRBJ2-1; 8 positions match TRBD2. Germline CDR1 reads SGHNT; CDR2 reads YYREEE (reference sequence). CDR3 length equals 15 residues. CDR3 bases: TGTGCCAGCACCCCCGGACTAGCCTCCCACAATGAGCAGTTCTTC. Translation: CASTPGLASHNEQFF.

This clonotype turned up a few times. The chain links TRBV28 to TRBJ1-4, with D possibly TRBD1 on 5 matching bases. Per germline, CDR1 MDHEN and CDR2 SYDVKM. Trimming cost V 5 bases and J 6 bases, with 13 bases left between them. The length of the CDR3 is 14 residues. CDR3 nucleotides: TGTGCCAGCAGTGCTTTAGGGGAGCATGAAAAACTGTTTTTT. This translates into CASSALGEHEKLFF.

There are a few counts of this clonotype. The V gene is TRBV5-6, the J gene TRBJ2-7, with D perhaps assigned TRBD1 or TRBD2 (6 bases each). Germline CDR1 and CDR2: SGHDT and YYEEEE. The CDR3 spans 14 residues. V gave up 4 bases and J gave up 5 bases, with 16 bases separating them. The CDR3 DNA follows: TGTGCCAGCAGCGCGCCGGGGGCCCAGGACGAGCAGTACTTC. This codes for CASSAPGAQDEQYF.

In its sample, this clonotype was seen a few times. This could be a read error, since a much larger clone is one nucleotide away. The chain links TRBV2 to TRBJ2-1, with D tentatively TRBD1 (5 bases). The CDR3 sequence is 12 residues long. Germline CDR1 is SNHLY and CDR2 is FYNNEI. CDR3 amino acids: CASRGRGNGQFF. The CDR3 DNA reads as TGTGCCAGCAGGGGGCGCGGAAATGGGCAGTTCTTC.

This clonotype was found many times. The rearrangement joins TRBV12-3 or TRBV12-4 to TRBJ2-2; the match to TRBD1 covers 7 bases. The CDR3 length is 18 residues. The J segment lost 0 bases and the V segment lost 3 bases, leaving 10 bases of the junction unmatched. In DNA, the CDR3 is TGTGCCAGCAGTTTCTTTGACCTGACAGGGACGAACACCGGGGAGCTGTTTTTT. Amino acid sequence: CASSFFDLTGTNTGELFF.